Presented here are 24 T cell receptor beta chains from one specimen sequenced in a study of T cells after somatic rescue of genetic block. Clones were read by immunoSEQ multiplex PCR, and TCRdb kept only the in-frame ones, dropping some. This sample yields about 63,000 clones, of which 92% are seen a single time; around 3% belongs to the top ten. Sequencing was done on a sample of peripheral blood mononuclear cells (PBMCs). Receptor source: a middle-aged man.

DNA for the CDR3: TGTGCCAGCAGCTTAGAAGCGTCGAGCTCCTATAATTCACCCCTCCACTTT. Translated: CASSLEASSSYNSPLHF. The V gene is TRBV11-2, the J gene TRBJ1-6; D unclear. The CDR3 runs to 17 residues. Trimming pared 0 bases from V and 0 bases from J, leaving 9 bases between. The V gene's germline CDR1 is SGHAT and CDR2 FQNNGV.

The J gene is TRBJ1-5, the V gene TRBV5-1; D is ambiguous. The V end lost 4 bases, the J end lost 2 bases, and 10 bases lay between the germline ends. Germline loops: CDR1 SGHRS, CDR2 YFSETQ. The CDR3 is made up of 14 amino acids. CDR3 sequence (DNA): TGCGCCAGCAGCCCACGAGGCGGCAATCAGCCCCAGCATTTT. It specifies CASSPRGGNQPQHF.

The CDR3 nucleotides are TGCAGCGTCGTAGCGGGAGGCCGGGAAGATACGCAGTATTTT. Its protein product is CSVVAGGREDTQYF. This chain uses TRBV29-1 with TRBJ2-3, with 10 bases aligning to TRBD2. The CDR3 totals 14 residues. Trimming cost V 6 bases and J 5 bases; bases outside gene matches: 8. The V gene's germline CDR1 is SQVTM and CDR2 ANQGSEA.

The rearrangement joins TRBV6-5 to TRBJ2-7; the D gene is possibly TRBD1 (6 bases). The CDR3 sequence is 15 residues long. Per the germline V gene, CDR1 is MNHEY and CDR2 is SVGAGI. Between the trimmed V and J ends, which lost 5 bases and 3 bases, there was a span of 17 bases. The CDR3: CASSPLSRTDYEQYF. In DNA form, the CDR3 reads TGTGCCAGCAGTCCACTATCTCGGACAGACTACGAGCAGTACTTC.

The chain employs TRBV28 and TRBJ2-7, with 9 bases lining up with TRBD2. The CDR3 extends over 12 amino acids. Per germline, CDR1 MDHEN and CDR2 SYDVKM. The J segment lost 2 bases and the V segment lost 8 bases, leaving 1 base of the junction unmatched. CDR3 residues: CASRTSAYEQYF. The CDR3 DNA is TGTGCCAGCCGGACTAGCGCCTACGAGCAGTACTTC.

A single count supports this clone. The chain joins TRBV11-2 to TRBJ2-5, with D possibly being TRBD2 (6 bases). V gave up 5 bases and J gave up 1 base, with 14 bases separating them. CDR1 and CDR2 (germline): SGHAT, FQNNGV. The CDR3 contains 15 residues. CDR3 DNA: TGTGCCAGCAGCGGCTATGGGGGGACCCAAGAGACCCAGTACTTC. Protein sequence: CASSGYGGTQETQYF. The full variable domain, completed using reference TRBV11-2 and TRBJ2-5, is EAGVAQSPRYKIIEKRQSVAFWCNPISGHATLYWYQQILGQGPKLLIQFQNNGVVDDSQLPKDRFSAERLKGVDSTLKIQPAKLEDSAVYLCASSGYGGTQETQYFGPGTRLLVL.

This chain connects TRBV11-3 to TRBJ2-5; no clear D. The end of the DNA is better explained by TRBJ2-7, so the J call may be wrong. The CDR3 is 17 amino acids. Germline V gives CDR1 SGHNT, CDR2 YENEEA. Written as DNA, the CDR3 is TGTGCCAGCAGCTTAGATCACGGGTGGGTGGGCTCCTACGAGCAGTACTTC. It codes for CASSLDHGWVGSYEQYF.

The J gene is TRBJ1-1, the V gene TRBV27; 9 bases line up with TRBD1. V lost 6 bases, J lost 4 bases, and 6 bases stayed unmatched. The CDR3 runs 14 residues. The germline V gene has CDR1 MNHEY and CDR2 SMNVEV (reference sequence). The CDR3 bases are TGTGCCAGCAGACGACAGACAGGGGGCACTGAAGCTTTCTTT. This codes for CASRRQTGGTEAFF.

The chain has TRBV4-1 and TRBJ2-1; TRBD2 aligns across 10 bases. The CDR3 extends over 16 amino acids. The germline CDR1 and CDR2 sequences are MGHRA and YSYEKL. V shed 0 bases and J 6 bases; nucleotides not matched to a gene: 5. The CDR3 spells CASSQDHLAGGNEQFF. For the CDR3, the DNA is TGCGCCAGCAGCCAAGATCATTTAGCGGGAGGCAATGAGCAGTTCTTC.

The chain links TRBV4-2 to TRBJ2-7; possibly TRBD1 for D (6 bases). The CDR3 runs to 14 residues. The V end was cut by 1 base, the J end by 0 bases, with 7 bases between. CDR1 is LGHNA, CDR2 YNFKEQ, per germline. DNA of the CDR3: TGTGCCAGCAGCCAAGCCAGGGGCTCCTACGAGCAGTACTTC. This codes for CASSQARGSYEQYF.

V is TRBV5-1 and J is TRBJ2-2, with TRBD1 as a possible D gene (6 bases). The CDR3 runs 14 residues. Trimming shortened V by 4 bases and J by 4 bases, and 11 bases separated the two germline ends. The germline CDR1 and CDR2 sequences are SGHRS and YFSETQ. DNA for the CDR3: TGCGCCAGCAGCACAACAGGGCCCACCGGGGAGCTGTTTTTT. Translating it yields CASSTTGPTGELFF. The variable domain in full, with the rest retrieved from reference TRBV5-1 and TRBJ2-2, is KAGVTQTPRYLIKTRGQQVTLSCSPISGHRSVSWYQQTPGQGLQFLFEYFSETQRNKGNFPGRFSGRQFSNSRSEMNVSTLELGDSALYLCASSTTGPTGELFFGEGSRLTVL.

This clone was observed a single time. This chain joins TRBV4-1 and TRBJ2-2; D is unresolved. Germline V lookup: CDR1 MGHRA, CDR2 YSYEKL. The CDR3 is 13 residues long. The V and J ends lost 4 bases and 2 bases respectively, with 5 bases between them. CDR3 bases: TGCGCCAGCAGCCCAACCAACACCGGGGAGCTGTTTTTT. This gives the protein CASSPTNTGELFF.

The sample holds one count of this clone. The rearrangement uses TRBV7-6 and TRBJ2-3; D is perhaps TRBD1 or TRBD2 (6 bases each). The V end was cut by 1 base, the J end by 2 bases, with 16 bases between. The CDR3 has 17 amino acids. Germline values: CDR1 SGHVS, CDR2 FNYEAQ. The CDR3, as DNA: TGTGCCAGCAGCTTAGTGGGGGGCCTAAGCGACACAGATACGCAGTATTTT. Translating gives CASSLVGGLSDTDTQYF.

The chain employs TRBV19 and TRBJ1-2; D may be TRBD1 (6 bases). V was trimmed by 1 base and J by 4 bases, leaving 13 bases between them. This CDR3 spans 15 amino acids. Germline CDR1 is LNHDA and CDR2 is SQIVND (reference sequence). This CDR3 reads CASSIGGRGIYGYTF. Written as DNA, the CDR3 is TGTGCCAGTAGTATAGGGGGCAGGGGAATCTATGGCTACACCTTC.

V gene TRBV27 combines with J gene TRBJ2-3; the match to TRBD1 covers 8 bases. The CDR3 has 14 amino acids. Germline lookup yields CDR1 MNHEY and CDR2 SMNVEV (reference sequence). J was trimmed by 11 bases and V by 0 bases; bases with no gene match: 7. In nucleotides, the CDR3 is TGTGCCAGCAGTTTATCGGGACAGGTTCGGAAGCAGTATTTT. It translates to CASSLSGQVRKQYF.

The V and J genes are TRBV18 and TRBJ2-5, with a possible D match to TRBD1 (6 bases). This CDR3 has 15 amino acids. Between the trimmed V and J ends, which lost 0 bases and 1 base, there was a span of 9 bases. Germline assignment: CDR1 KGHSH and CDR2 LQKENI. CDR3 residues: CASSPPPTGQETQYF. As DNA, the CDR3 is TGTGCCAGCTCACCACCGCCGACAGGCCAAGAGACCCAGTACTTC.

This chain uses TRBV5-4 with TRBJ2-7; D tentatively reads TRBD1 or TRBD2 (5 bases each). CDR3 length: 14 residues. V lost 3 bases, J lost 4 bases, and 14 bases lay in between. The V gene's germline CDR1 is SGHNT and CDR2 YYREEE (reference sequence). CDR3 sequence: CASSSTGTLYEQYF. For the CDR3, the DNA is TGTGCCAGCAGCTCCACGGGGACCCTATACGAGCAGTACTTC.

The chain combines TRBV30 with TRBJ1-1; 8 positions match TRBD1. The V segment lost 7 bases and the J segment 5 bases; nucleotides outside the gene matches: 3. The CDR3 runs 11 residues. Germline-derived CDR1 and CDR2 are GTSNPN and SVGIG (reference sequence). CDR3 nucleotide sequence: TGTGCCTCACAGGGGGGGACTGAAGCTTTCTTT. Translated, it gives CASQGGTEAFF. The full variable domain, its missing parts supplied by reference TRBV30 and TRBJ1-1, is SQTIHQWPATLVQPVGSPLSLECTVEGTSNPNLYWYRQAAGRGLQLLFYSVGIGQISSEVPQNLSASRPQDRQFILSSKKLLLSDSGFYLCASQGGTEAFFGQGTRLTVV.

Only one count was recorded for this clone. The chain uses TRBV6-1 and TRBJ1-3; D is undetermined. V was cut by 8 bases and J by 0 bases, with 14 bases left in between. Germline-derived CDR1 and CDR2 are MNHNS and SASEGT. CDR3 length: 15 amino acids. The CDR3 nucleotides read TGTGCCAGCGCACAGACGGAGGACTCTGGAAACACCATATATTTT. It codes for CASAQTEDSGNTIYF.

This clone was picked up one time. The CDR3 DNA follows: TGTGCCAGCAGCCCTAGTTGGACAGGAGATGGCTACACCTTC. Its translation: CASSPSWTGDGYTF. The chain combines TRBV7-8 with TRBJ1-2; TRBD1 matches at 7 bases. Trimming removed 5 bases from V and 6 bases from J; junction bases left unmatched: 9. CDR3 length: 14 residues. Germline CDR1 reads SGHVS; CDR2 reads FQNEAQ.

The CDR3: CASSLAGGNEQFF. The DNA for the CDR3 is TGTGCCAGCAGTTTAGCGGGGGGCAATGAGCAGTTCTTC. The rearrangement links TRBV27 to TRBJ2-1; TRBD2 matches 8 bases. Germline V CDR1 and CDR2: MNHEY, SMNVEV (reference sequence). The V segment lost 2 bases and the J segment 6 bases; nucleotides outside the gene matches: 0. This CDR3 is built from 13 residues.

The chain has TRBV4-2 and TRBJ2-5; D remains unclear. The V and J ends lost 4 bases and 2 bases respectively, with 14 bases between them. The CDR3 length is 15 residues. Germline CDR1 and CDR2: LGHNA and YNFKEQ. The CDR3 region is CASSPRSLDQETQYF. CDR3 coding DNA: TGTGCCAGCAGCCCCCGTTCGCTAGATCAAGAGACCCAGTACTTC.

V gene TRBV14 combines with J gene TRBJ2-7; tentatively, D is TRBD1 (6 bases). The V gene's germline CDR1 is SGHDN and CDR2 FVKESK. Trimming left V 6 bases short and J 7 bases short, with 16 bases between. CDR3 size: 13 residues. The DNA of the CDR3 is TGTGCCAGCAGTCGTCAGGGGTACGGGGAGCAGTACTTC. It encodes CASSRQGYGEQYF.

V gene TRBV5-1 combines with J gene TRBJ2-5, with 8 bases fitting TRBD2. Per the germline V gene, CDR1 is SGHRS and CDR2 is YFSETQ. This CDR3 is built from 13 residues. J gave up 4 bases and V 6 bases, and 5 bases lay outside the gene matches. The CDR3 here is CASNREGRETQYF. CDR3 coding DNA: TGCGCCAGCAATCGGGAGGGCCGAGAGACCCAGTACTTC.